A single TCR beta chain is shown here with its context. Its antigen is not identified. The data stem from a study of cytomegalovirus exposure and HLA in healthy donors. Overall study: Both the roughly 120 validation repertoires and the 600 to 750 first-cohort repertoires used the same platform, as reported by a later analysis. Study-wide results and limits: In vitro work confirmed that three CMV-associated chains recognize CMV antigens. High specificity and sensitivity for cytomegalovirus status were reported for the classifier.

This CDR3 is 13 amino acids long. The ends were cut back, 7 bases at V and 2 bases at J, with 12 bases in the middle. Germline V lookup: CDR1 SGHDT, CDR2 YYEEEE. Profiled with immunoSEQ multiplex PCR; TCRdb holds only in-frame clones, not every one. The sample lists 150,000 to 200,000 clones, around nine tenths occurring once. Sequencing input: PBMCs. This TCR derives from a woman aged 25-40 years in good health and CMV-seronegative. V is TRBV5-6 and J is TRBJ1-1, with D possibly TRBD1 on 5 matching bases. The CDR3 is CASGRGSNTEAFF. For the CDR3, the DNA is TGTGCCAGCGGTCGGGGGAGCAACACTGAAGCTTTCTTT.